This TCR beta chain was sequenced in a study of shared clonotypes between healthy human individuals. Study details: The composition of the donors was a couple of women and a few men aged 18 to 49. Each donor had three CD4 naive, three CD4 memory, two CD8 naive and one CD8 memory plate.

Produced via immunoSEQ multiplex PCR; TCRdb's table is partial and in-frame only. The repertoire consists of 980,000 or so clones, with about 80% occurring once and the leading ten covering about 1.5%. This CDR3 has 19 residues. With 6 bases removed from V and 0 bases from J, the gap between germline ends came to 24 bases. Germline V gene sequence: CDR1 MDHEN, CDR2 SYDVKM. This rearrangement joins TRBV28 to TRBJ1-5, with D possibly TRBD1 on 6 matching bases. The sequenced sample was memory CD4+ T cells sorted from blood. Regarding subset: CD45RA-negative fraction. The receptor was isolated from a man aged 18 to 29 in good health. CDR3 DNA sequence: TGTGCCAGCAGCCATAGGCTACAGGGCGGGTCTTATAGCAATCAGCCCCAGCATTTT. Translating it yields CASSHRLQGGSYSNQPQHF.